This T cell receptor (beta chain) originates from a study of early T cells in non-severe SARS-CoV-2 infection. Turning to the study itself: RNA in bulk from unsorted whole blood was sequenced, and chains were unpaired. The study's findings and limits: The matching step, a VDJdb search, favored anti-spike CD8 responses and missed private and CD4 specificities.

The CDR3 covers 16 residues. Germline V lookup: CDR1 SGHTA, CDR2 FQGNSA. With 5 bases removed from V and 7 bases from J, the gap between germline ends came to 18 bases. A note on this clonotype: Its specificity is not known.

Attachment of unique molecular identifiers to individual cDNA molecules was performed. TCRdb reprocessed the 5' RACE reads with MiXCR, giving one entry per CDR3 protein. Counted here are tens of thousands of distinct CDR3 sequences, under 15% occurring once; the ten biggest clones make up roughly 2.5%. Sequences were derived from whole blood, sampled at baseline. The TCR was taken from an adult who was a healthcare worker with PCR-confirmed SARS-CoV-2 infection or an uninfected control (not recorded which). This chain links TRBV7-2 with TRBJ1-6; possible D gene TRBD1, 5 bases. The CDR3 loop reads CASSPSRGRENSPLHF. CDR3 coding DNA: TGTGCCAGCAGCCCCTCCCGGGGACGTGAGAATTCACCCCTCCACTTT.